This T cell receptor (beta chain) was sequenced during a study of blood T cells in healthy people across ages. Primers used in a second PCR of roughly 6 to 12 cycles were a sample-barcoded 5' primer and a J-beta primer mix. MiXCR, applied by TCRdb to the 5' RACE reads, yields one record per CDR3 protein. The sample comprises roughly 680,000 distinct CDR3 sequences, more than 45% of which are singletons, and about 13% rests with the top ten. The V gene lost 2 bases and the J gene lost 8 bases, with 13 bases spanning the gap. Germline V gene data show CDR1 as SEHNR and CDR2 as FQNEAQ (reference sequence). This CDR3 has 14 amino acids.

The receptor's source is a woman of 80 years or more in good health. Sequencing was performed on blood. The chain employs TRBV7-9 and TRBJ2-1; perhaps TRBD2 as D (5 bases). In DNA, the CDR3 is TGTGCCAGCAGCTTACGTTCCGGGCGGGATGAGCAGTTCTTC. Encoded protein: CASSLRSGRDEQFF.